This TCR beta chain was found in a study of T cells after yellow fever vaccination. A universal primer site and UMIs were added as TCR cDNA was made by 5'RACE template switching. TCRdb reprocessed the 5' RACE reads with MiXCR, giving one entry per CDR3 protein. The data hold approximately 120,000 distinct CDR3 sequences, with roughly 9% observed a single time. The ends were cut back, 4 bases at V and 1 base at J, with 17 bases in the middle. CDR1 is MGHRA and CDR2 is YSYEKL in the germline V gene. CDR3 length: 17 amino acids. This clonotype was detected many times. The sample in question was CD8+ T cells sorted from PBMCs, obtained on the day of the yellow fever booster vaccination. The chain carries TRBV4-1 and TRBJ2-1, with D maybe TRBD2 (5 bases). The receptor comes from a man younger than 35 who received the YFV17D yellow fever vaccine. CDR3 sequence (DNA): TGCGCCAGCAGCCGCCCTGAGGAGGAGGAGTCCTACAATGAGCAGTTCTTC. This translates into CASSRPEEEESYNEQFF.